The 20 T cell receptor beta chains below come from one sample, sequenced in a study of blood T cell repertoires in COVID-19. Produced via immunoSEQ multiplex PCR; TCRdb's table is partial and in-frame only. The table records roughly 120,000 clones, 75% to 80% of them present only once. Material: peripheral blood. Receptor source: a woman older than 75 with active or convalescent COVID-19.

The rearrangement links TRBV7-2 to TRBJ2-3; weak D call: TRBD2 (5 bases). V was trimmed by 2 bases and J by 4 bases, leaving 7 bases between them. Germline CDR1 and CDR2: SGHTA and FQGNSA. The CDR3 sequence is 13 residues long. The CDR3: CASSLNSADTQYF. The DNA of the CDR3 is TGTGCCAGCAGCTTAAATAGCGCAGATACGCAGTATTTT. The variable domain in full, with the rest retrieved from reference TRBV7-2 and TRBJ2-3, is GAGVSQSPSNKVTEKGKDVELRCDPISGHTALYWYRQSLGQGLEFLIYFQGNSAPDKSGLPSDRFSAERTGGSVSTLTIQRTQQEDSAVYLCASSLNSADTQYFGPGTRLTVL.

This clone was observed at least ten times. CDR3 loop: CASSSRGPTEAFF. For the CDR3, the DNA is TGTGCCAGCAGCTCCAGGGGGCCCACTGAAGCTTTCTTT. The chain uses TRBV7-9 and TRBJ1-1; TRBD1 agrees at 8 bases. The J segment lost 4 bases and the V segment lost 4 bases, leaving 2 bases of the junction unmatched. This CDR3 contains 13 residues. The germline gives CDR1 SEHNR, CDR2 FQNEAQ (reference sequence).

This clone has a single count. The gene calls are TRBV7-8 and TRBJ2-7, with TRBD2 matching over 7 bases. The V segment lost 1 base and the J segment 9 bases; nucleotides outside the gene matches: 12. Germline loops: CDR1 SGHVS, CDR2 FQNEAQ. This CDR3 has 15 amino acids. The CDR3: CASSLVGASGGVQYF. CDR3 bases: TGTGCCAGCAGCTTAGTAGGGGCTAGCGGTGGAGTGCAGTACTTC. Full variable domain (remainder filled in from reference TRBV7-8 and TRBJ2-7): GAGVSQSPRYKVAKRGQDVALRCDPISGHVSLFWYQQALGQGPEFLTYFQNEAQLDKSGLPSDRFFAERPEGSVSTLKIQRTQQEDSAVYLCASSLVGASGGVQYFGPGTRLTVT.

This clone was observed a handful of times. The chain couples TRBV6-6 to TRBJ2-1, with 13 bases aligning to TRBD2. Germline V gene sequence: CDR1 MNHNY, CDR2 SVGAGI (reference sequence). The trim removed 6 bases at V and 8 bases at J, leaving 7 bases unmatched. The CDR3 contains 15 residues. CDR3 in amino acids: CASSPGTSGVYEQFF. In nucleotides, the CDR3 is TGTGCCAGCAGCCCCGGGACTAGCGGGGTCTATGAGCAGTTCTTC.

The rearrangement uses TRBV7-2 and TRBJ1-2; D is possibly TRBD1 (6 bases). Germline lookup yields CDR1 SGHTA and CDR2 FQGNSA. This CDR3 has 13 residues. Trimming shortened V by 3 bases and J by 3 bases, and 8 bases separated the two germline ends. The CDR3 sequence: CASSFGQYYGYTF. CDR3 nucleotides: TGTGCCAGCAGCTTCGGACAGTACTATGGCTACACCTTC.

The chain recombines TRBV15 with TRBJ2-1; D is perhaps TRBD2 (6 bases). Germline-derived CDR1 and CDR2 are LNHNV and YYDKDF (reference sequence). CDR3 length: 14 residues. The ends were cut back, 7 bases at V and 2 bases at J, with 12 bases in the middle. CDR3: CATKTGETYNEQFF. CDR3 DNA sequence: TGTGCCACCAAGACGGGGGAAACCTACAATGAGCAGTTCTTC.

This clone was counted a few times. This chain joins TRBV2 and TRBJ1-5; no reliable D call. This CDR3 region has 14 residues. V dropped 3 bases and J dropped 7 bases, with 13 bases sitting between them. Germline assignment: CDR1 SNHLY and CDR2 FYNNEI. The CDR3 DNA follows: TGTGCCAGCAGTGAGGCTTCAGGTTGGCAGCCCCAGCATTTT. This encodes CASSEASGWQPQHF.

The chain carries TRBV27 and TRBJ2-3; D not resolved. The germline CDR1 and CDR2 sequences are MNHEY and SMNVEV (reference sequence). This CDR3 contains 14 residues. The germline V and J ends were trimmed by 3 bases and 2 bases, with 9 bases remaining between them. The CDR3 DNA follows: TGTGCCAGCAGTTTGTGGGCTGTCACAGATACGCAGTATTTT. Its translation is CASSLWAVTDTQYF.

The J gene is TRBJ1-5, the V gene TRBV15; D is uncertain. Germline CDR1 is LNHNV and CDR2 is YYDKDF (reference sequence). Trimming pared 0 bases from V and 5 bases from J, leaving 11 bases between. This CDR3 spans 15 amino acids. The CDR3 sequence: CATSRDIGSYQPQHF. The DNA for the CDR3 is TGTGCCACCAGCAGAGATATTGGCAGTTATCAGCCCCAGCATTTT.

The chain is built from TRBV27 and TRBJ2-2, with D uncertain. The V end lost 6 bases, the J end lost 0 bases, and 23 bases lay between the germline ends. This CDR3 contains 19 residues. CDR1 and CDR2 from the germline V gene are MNHEY and SMNVEV (reference sequence). CDR3 in DNA: TGTGCCAGCAGCCATTGGCGAGGAGTATTTCCCGCGAACACCGGGGAGCTGTTTTTT. Its translation: CASSHWRGVFPANTGELFF.

The chain has TRBV6-6 and TRBJ2-7, with D possibly being TRBD1 (6 bases). This CDR3 has 11 residues. In germline, CDR1 is MNHNY, CDR2 SVGAGI (reference sequence). V shed 5 bases and J shed 5 bases, with 7 bases lying between them. The DNA of the CDR3 is TGTGCCAGCAGTCAGGGGAACGAGCAGTACTTC. This sequence encodes CASSQGNEQYF.

This chain joins TRBV30 and TRBJ2-3; 12 bases agree with TRBD2. The V gene end was trimmed by 2 bases and the J gene end by 4 bases; junction bases not matched to a gene: 4. CDR3 length: 15 residues. CDR1 GTSNPN and CDR2 SVGIG come from the germline V gene (reference sequence). CDR3 protein: CAWSKTSGRSDTQYF. DNA for the CDR3: TGTGCCTGGAGTAAGACTAGCGGGAGATCAGATACGCAGTATTTT.

V is TRBV13 and J is TRBJ1-2; D remains ambiguous. Germline CDR1 and CDR2: PRHDT and FYEKMQ (reference sequence). Between the trimmed V and J ends, which lost 7 bases and 7 bases, there was a span of 13 bases. This CDR3 is 12 amino acids long. CDR3 amino acids: CASNLPHAGYTF. CDR3 bases: TGTGCCAGCAATCTCCCACACGCTGGCTACACCTTC.

V usage is TRBV5-1 and J usage is TRBJ2-1, with 7 positions matching TRBD2. Unmatched junction bases numbered 5, after V lost 0 bases and J lost 8 bases. Looked up from germline, CDR1 is SGHRS and CDR2 is YFSETQ. The CDR3 totals 14 residues. This CDR3 is CASSLGTSLYEQFF. CDR3 DNA sequence: TGCGCCAGCAGCTTGGGGACTAGTCTATATGAGCAGTTCTTC.

The V and J genes are TRBV7-8 and TRBJ2-5; 11 bases line up with TRBD2. The CDR3 is 15 amino acids. Looked up from germline, CDR1 is SGHVS and CDR2 is FQNEAQ. V lost 5 bases and J lost 5; bases outside the gene matches: 7. CDR3 nucleotides: TGTGCCAGCAGCATTAGCGGGAGGGCCCATGAGACCCAGTACTTC. It encodes CASSISGRAHETQYF.

This clone was found many times. This CDR3 reads CASSLDGDRGYEQYF. In nucleotides, the CDR3 is TGTGCCAGCAGCTTAGATGGGGACAGGGGCTACGAGCAGTACTTC. The chain recombines TRBV7-2 with TRBJ2-7; TRBD1 matches 10 bases. The V segment lost 1 base and the J segment 3 bases; nucleotides outside the gene matches: 3. Germline assignment: CDR1 SGHTA and CDR2 FQGNSA. The CDR3 is 15 amino acids.

In regard to this clone: A read error may account for a junction end that differs from germline. The rearrangement joins TRBV4-3 to TRBJ2-7, with 7 bases fitting TRBD2. The CDR3 is 13 residues long. CDR1 is LGHNA, CDR2 YSLEER, per germline. CDR3 sequence: CASSQEPGLLNFF. The CDR3 DNA follows: TGCGCCAGCAGCCAGGAGCCGGGACTACTGAATTTCTTC.

The chain links TRBV2 to TRBJ2-3; D gene ambiguous. Germline V lookup: CDR1 SNHLY, CDR2 FYNNEI. V was pared by 7 bases and J by 1 base, with 9 bases between. The CDR3 covers 13 residues. For the CDR3, the DNA is TGTGCCAGCACACTCGATGGCACAGATACGCAGTATTTT. Protein product: CASTLDGTDTQYF.

The chain has TRBV9 and TRBJ2-1; 7 bases map to TRBD2. The germline CDR1 and CDR2 sequences are SGDLS and YYNGEE. The junction had 15 bases not matched to a gene; V was cut back by 0 bases and J by 3 bases. The CDR3 has 19 residues. CDR3 DNA: TGTGCCAGCAGCGTAGCTCCCCGCCTTACTAGCGAGGGCTACAATGAGCAGTTCTTC. Translating it yields CASSVAPRLTSEGYNEQFF. The full variable domain, completed using reference TRBV9 and TRBJ2-1, is DSGVTQTPKHLITATGQRVTLRCSPRSGDLSVYWYQQSLDQGLQFLIQYYNGEERAKGNILERFSAQQFPDLHSELNLSSLELGDSALYFCASSVAPRLTSEGYNEQFFGPGTRLTVL.

This chain connects TRBV2 to TRBJ1-5, with D possibly being TRBD1 (6 bases). The CDR3 has 14 residues. In germline, CDR1 is SNHLY, CDR2 FYNNEI. Trimming took off 5 bases at V and 3 bases at J, with 11 bases between the two ends. CDR3 nucleotides: TGTGCCAGCAGTTACCAGGGGTTCAATCAGCCCCAGCATTTT. Its translation: CASSYQGFNQPQHF.